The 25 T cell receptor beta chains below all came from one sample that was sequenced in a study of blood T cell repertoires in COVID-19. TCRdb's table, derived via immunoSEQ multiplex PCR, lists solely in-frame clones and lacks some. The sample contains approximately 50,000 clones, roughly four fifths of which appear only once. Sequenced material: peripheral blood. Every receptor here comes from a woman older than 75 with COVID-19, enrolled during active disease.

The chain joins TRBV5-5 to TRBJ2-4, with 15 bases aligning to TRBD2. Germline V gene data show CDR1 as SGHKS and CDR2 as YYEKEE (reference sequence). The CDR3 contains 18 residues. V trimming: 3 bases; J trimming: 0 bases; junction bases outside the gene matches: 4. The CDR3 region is CASSSGLAGGIAKNIQYF. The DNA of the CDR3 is TGTGCCAGCAGCTCGGGACTAGCGGGGGGAATAGCCAAAAACATTCAGTACTTC.

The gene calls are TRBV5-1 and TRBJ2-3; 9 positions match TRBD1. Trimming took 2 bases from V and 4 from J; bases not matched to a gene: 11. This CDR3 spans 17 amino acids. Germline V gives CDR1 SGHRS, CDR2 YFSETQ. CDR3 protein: CASSFNTGTGRADTQYF. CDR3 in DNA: TGCGCCAGCAGCTTCAACACCGGGACAGGGAGGGCAGATACGCAGTATTTT.

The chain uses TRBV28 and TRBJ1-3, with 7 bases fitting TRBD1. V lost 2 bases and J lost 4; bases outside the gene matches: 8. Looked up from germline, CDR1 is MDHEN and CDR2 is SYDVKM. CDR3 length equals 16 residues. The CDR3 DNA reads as TGTGCCAGCAGTTTAGGGTACAGGGGTTCCGGAAACACCATATATTTT. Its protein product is CASSLGYRGSGNTIYF.

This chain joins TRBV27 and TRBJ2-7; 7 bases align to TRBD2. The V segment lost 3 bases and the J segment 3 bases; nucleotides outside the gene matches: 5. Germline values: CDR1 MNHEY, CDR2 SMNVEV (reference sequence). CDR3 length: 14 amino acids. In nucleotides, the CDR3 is TGTGCCAGCAGTTTCGGGGGGAATCTCTACGAGCAGTACTTC. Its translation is CASSFGGNLYEQYF.

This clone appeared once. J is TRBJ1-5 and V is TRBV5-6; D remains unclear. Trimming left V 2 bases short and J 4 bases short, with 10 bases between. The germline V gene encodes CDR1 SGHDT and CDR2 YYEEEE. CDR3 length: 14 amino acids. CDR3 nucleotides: TGTGCCAGCAGCTTTTGGGCAGGTAATCAGCCCCAGCATTTT. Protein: CASSFWAGNQPQHF.

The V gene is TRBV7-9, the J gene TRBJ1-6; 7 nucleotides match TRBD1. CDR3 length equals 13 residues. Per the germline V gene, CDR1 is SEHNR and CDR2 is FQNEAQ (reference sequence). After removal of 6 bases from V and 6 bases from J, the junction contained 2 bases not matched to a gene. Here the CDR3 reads CASRRDSNSPLHF. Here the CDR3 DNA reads TGTGCCAGCAGACGGGACAGTAATTCACCCCTCCACTTT.

The CDR3: CASSLFASVSNTEAFF. CDR3 sequence (DNA): TGTGCCAGCAGCTTGTTTGCGAGCGTTTCGAACACTGAAGCTTTCTTT. The rearrangement joins TRBV7-2 to TRBJ1-1; D not resolved. V lost 3 bases, J lost 1 base, and 15 bases lay in between. The CDR3 is 16 residues long. The germline gives CDR1 SGHTA, CDR2 FQGNSA.

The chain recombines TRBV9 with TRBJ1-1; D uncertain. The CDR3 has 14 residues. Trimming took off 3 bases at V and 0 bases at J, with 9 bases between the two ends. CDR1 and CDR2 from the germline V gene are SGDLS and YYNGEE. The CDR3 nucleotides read TGTGCCAGCAGCGCCGACAACCTGAACACTGAAGCTTTCTTT. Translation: CASSADNLNTEAFF.

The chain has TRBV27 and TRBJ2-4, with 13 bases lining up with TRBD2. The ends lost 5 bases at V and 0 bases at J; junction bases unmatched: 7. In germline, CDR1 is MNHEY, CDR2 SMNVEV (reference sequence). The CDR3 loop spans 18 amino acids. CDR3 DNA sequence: TGTGCCAGCAGTCAAACTAGCGGGAGGGCCCAAGCCAAAAACATTCAGTACTTC. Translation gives CASSQTSGRAQAKNIQYF.

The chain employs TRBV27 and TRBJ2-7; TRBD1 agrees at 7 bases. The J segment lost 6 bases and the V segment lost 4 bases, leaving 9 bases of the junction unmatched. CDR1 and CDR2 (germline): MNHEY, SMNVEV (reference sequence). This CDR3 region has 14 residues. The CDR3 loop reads CASSSSGGTLEQYF. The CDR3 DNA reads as TGTGCCAGCAGTTCCTCAGGGGGTACCCTCGAGCAGTACTTC.

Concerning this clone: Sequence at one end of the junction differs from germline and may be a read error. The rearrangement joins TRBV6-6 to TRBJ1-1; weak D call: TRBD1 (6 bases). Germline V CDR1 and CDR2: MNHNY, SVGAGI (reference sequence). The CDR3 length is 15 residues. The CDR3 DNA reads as TGTGCCAGCAGTTACGCAGGGGCGAACAATGCGAAAGCCTTCTTT. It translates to CASSYAGANNAKAFF.

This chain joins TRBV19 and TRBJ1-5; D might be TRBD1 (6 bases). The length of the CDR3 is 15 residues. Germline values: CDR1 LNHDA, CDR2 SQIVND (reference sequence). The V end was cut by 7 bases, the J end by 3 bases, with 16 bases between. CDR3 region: CASISGAGVNQPQHF. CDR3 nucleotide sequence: TGTGCCAGTATATCAGGGGCGGGGGTCAATCAGCCCCAGCATTTT.

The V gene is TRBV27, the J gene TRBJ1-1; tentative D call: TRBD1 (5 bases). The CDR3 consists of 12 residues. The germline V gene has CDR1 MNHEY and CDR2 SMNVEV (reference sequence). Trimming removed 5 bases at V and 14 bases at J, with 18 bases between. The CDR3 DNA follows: TGTGCCAGCAGTCCTTCCGGGGGGTTTGTCTTCTTT. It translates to CASSPSGGFVFF.

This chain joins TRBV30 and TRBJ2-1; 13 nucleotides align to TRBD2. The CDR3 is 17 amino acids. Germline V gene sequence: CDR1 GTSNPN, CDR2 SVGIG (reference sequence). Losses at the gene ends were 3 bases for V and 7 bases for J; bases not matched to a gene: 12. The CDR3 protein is CAWRDRTGTSGVNEQFF. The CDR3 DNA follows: TGTGCCTGGAGGGATAGGACCGGGACTAGCGGGGTAAATGAGCAGTTCTTC.

The chain's CDR3 is CASSLTVYRTEGELFF. The CDR3 region has the DNA TGCGCCAGCAGCTTGACAGTATATCGAACAGAAGGGGAGCTGTTTTTT. V is TRBV5-1 and J is TRBJ2-2, with D unclear. The V and J ends lost 1 base and 8 bases respectively, with 18 bases between them. The CDR3 contains 16 residues. Per germline, CDR1 SGHRS and CDR2 YFSETQ.

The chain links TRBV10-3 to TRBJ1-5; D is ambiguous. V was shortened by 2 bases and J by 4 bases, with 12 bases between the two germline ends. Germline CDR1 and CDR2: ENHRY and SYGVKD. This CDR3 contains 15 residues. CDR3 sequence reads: CAISEGEQLNQPQHF. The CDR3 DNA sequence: TGTGCCATCAGTGAGGGCGAACAGCTGAATCAGCCCCAGCATTTT.

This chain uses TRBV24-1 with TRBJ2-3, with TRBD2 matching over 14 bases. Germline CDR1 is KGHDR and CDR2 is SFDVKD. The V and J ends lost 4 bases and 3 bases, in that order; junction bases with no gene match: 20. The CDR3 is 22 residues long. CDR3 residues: CATSDPDITGTSGRYPTDTQYF. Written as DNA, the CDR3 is TGTGCCACCAGTGACCCTGACATTACTGGGACTAGCGGGAGATACCCGACAGATACGCAGTATTTT.

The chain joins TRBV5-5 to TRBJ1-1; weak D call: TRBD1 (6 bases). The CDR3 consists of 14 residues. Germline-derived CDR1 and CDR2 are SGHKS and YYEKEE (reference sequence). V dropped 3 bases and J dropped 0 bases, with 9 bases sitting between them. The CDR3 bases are TGTGCCAGCAGCTACAGGGCCGTGAACACTGAAGCTTTCTTT. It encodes CASSYRAVNTEAFF.

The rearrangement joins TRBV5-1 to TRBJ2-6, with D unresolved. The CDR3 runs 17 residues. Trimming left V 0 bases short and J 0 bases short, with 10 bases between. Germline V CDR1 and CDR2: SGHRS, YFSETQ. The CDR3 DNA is TGCGCCAGCAGCTTGGCCGAGGCGTTCTCTGGGGCCAACGTCCTGACTTTC. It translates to CASSLAEAFSGANVLTF.

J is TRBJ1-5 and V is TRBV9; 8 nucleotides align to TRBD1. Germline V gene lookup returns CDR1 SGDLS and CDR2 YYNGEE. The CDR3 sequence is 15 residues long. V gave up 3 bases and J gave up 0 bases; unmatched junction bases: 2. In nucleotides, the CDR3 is TGTGCCAGCAGCGGACAGGGGCATAGCAATCAGCCCCAGCATTTT. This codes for CASSGQGHSNQPQHF.

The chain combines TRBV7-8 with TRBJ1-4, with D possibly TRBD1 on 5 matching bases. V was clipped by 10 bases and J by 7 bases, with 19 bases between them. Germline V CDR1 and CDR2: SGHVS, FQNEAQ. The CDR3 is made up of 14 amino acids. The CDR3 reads CATVSRQGGEKLFF. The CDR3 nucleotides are TGTGCCACAGTTTCTCGGCAGGGTGGTGAAAAACTGTTTTTT.

CDR3 nucleotide sequence: TGTGCCAGTACCGATTCCCCGGGCACTGAAGCTTTCTTT. Translating it yields CASTDSPGTEAFF. V is TRBV19 and J is TRBJ1-1, with unresolved D. Trimming removed 7 bases from V and 4 bases from J, with 13 bases in between. Germline V gives CDR1 LNHDA, CDR2 SQIVND (reference sequence). The CDR3 is 13 residues long.

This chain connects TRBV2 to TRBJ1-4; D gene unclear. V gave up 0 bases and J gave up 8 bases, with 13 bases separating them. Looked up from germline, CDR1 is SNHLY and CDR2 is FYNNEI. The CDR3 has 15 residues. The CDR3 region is CASSEAGREMEKLFF. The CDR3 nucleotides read TGTGCCAGCAGTGAAGCAGGACGGGAAATGGAAAAACTGTTTTTT.

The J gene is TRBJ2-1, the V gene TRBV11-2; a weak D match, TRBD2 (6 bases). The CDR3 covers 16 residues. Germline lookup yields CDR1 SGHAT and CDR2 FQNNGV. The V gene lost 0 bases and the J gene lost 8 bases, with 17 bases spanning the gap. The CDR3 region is CASSLEGGTPEDEQFF. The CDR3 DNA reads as TGTGCCAGCAGCTTAGAGGGCGGGACCCCAGAGGATGAGCAGTTCTTC. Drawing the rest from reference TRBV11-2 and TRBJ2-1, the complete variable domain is EAGVAQSPRYKIIEKRQSVAFWCNPISGHATLYWYQQILGQGPKLLIQFQNNGVVDDSQLPKDRFSAERLKGVDSTLKIQPAKLEDSAVYLCASSLEGGTPEDEQFFGPGTRLTVL.

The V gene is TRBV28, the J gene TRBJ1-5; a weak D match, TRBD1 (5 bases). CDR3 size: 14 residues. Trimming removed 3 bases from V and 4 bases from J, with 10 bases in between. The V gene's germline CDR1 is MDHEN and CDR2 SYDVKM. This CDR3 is CASSFRRANQPQHF. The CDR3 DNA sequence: TGTGCCAGCAGTTTTCGCAGGGCTAATCAGCCCCAGCATTTT.